One sample yielded the 3 T cell receptor beta chains listed below, sequenced in a study of T-cell memory formation after mild COVID-19 (dated by TCRdb to the early 2020s). Library prep was done by 5' RACE. TCRdb shows the sequencer as Illumina NovaSeq 6000. In-frame beta chains were kept once TCRdb had trimmed the public reads at Q25 with fastp and called clones with MiXCR. Identical CDR3 proteins give one entry, which carries the most common genes and DNA. For this sample there are 470,000 or so distinct CDR3 sequences; about 23% appear just once. Of the sample, around 13% is held by the ten largest clones. The sample comprised PBMCs or a T cell subset sorted from them (not recorded which). The receptors come from an adult woman who had mild COVID-19 (a few samples of this study predate the infection). The sample titles of this study are shuffled in the database, so cell type and time point are left out; the donor was told from shared clones.

V and J are TRBV5-1 and TRBJ2-3, with TRBD2 matching over 14 bases. The germline V gene encodes CDR1 SGHRS and CDR2 YFSETQ. The length of the CDR3 is 16 residues. V lost 5 bases to trimming and J lost 2 bases; unmatched junction nucleotides: 4. This CDR3 reads CASSRTSGGTTDTQYF. Here the CDR3 DNA reads TGCGCCAGCAGTCGGACTAGCGGGGGGACCACAGATACGCAGTATTTT.

This clonotype was detected a few times. The chain has TRBV9 and TRBJ2-7; a weak D match, TRBD1 (6 bases). The V end lost 0 bases, the J end lost 4 bases, and 8 bases lay between the germline ends. The germline V gene has CDR1 SGDLS and CDR2 YYNGEE. The CDR3 covers 13 residues. In nucleotides, the CDR3 is TGTGCCAGCAGCGTAGGGACAGAGTACGAGCAGTACTTC. Protein product: CASSVGTEYEQYF.

The chain is built from TRBV12-3 or TRBV12-4 and TRBJ1-1; D is uncertain. V was clipped by 4 bases and J by 1 base, with 10 bases between them. This CDR3 spans 14 amino acids. The CDR3 spells CASSSGSKNTEAFF. Here the CDR3 DNA reads TGTGCCAGCAGTTCTGGGTCCAAGAACACTGAAGCTTTCTTT.